Listed here is a single T cell receptor (beta chain). Antigen specificity is unknown. In the same sample, other DNA sequences code for this CDR3. This sample is drawn from a study of shared clonotypes between healthy human individuals. The CDR3 spans 13 residues. The V end was cut by 5 bases, the J end by 0 bases, with 7 bases between. CDR1 and CDR2 (germline): SGHAT, FQNNGV. Study-wide points: The sole specimen, blood, was sampled, and tissue repertoires likely differ. Sequencing depth was predicted to influence how clonotypes are shared among donors.

Caucasian adults living in Nashville, Tennessee, provided all samples. Clones were sequenced by immunoSEQ multiplex PCR, and TCRdb holds only the in-frame ones, with some missing. The sample holds about half a million clones; 81% are singletons and the top ten take approximately 11%. Sequencing was carried out using PBMCs. The sequence came from a woman in her thirties or forties in good health. Some clones in this sample may be carry-over from other donors' samples. The chain combines TRBV11-2 with TRBJ1-1; D ambiguous. The CDR3 loop reads CASSAGMNTEAFF. CDR3 sequence (DNA): TGTGCCAGCAGCGCAGGTATGAACACTGAAGCTTTCTTT.